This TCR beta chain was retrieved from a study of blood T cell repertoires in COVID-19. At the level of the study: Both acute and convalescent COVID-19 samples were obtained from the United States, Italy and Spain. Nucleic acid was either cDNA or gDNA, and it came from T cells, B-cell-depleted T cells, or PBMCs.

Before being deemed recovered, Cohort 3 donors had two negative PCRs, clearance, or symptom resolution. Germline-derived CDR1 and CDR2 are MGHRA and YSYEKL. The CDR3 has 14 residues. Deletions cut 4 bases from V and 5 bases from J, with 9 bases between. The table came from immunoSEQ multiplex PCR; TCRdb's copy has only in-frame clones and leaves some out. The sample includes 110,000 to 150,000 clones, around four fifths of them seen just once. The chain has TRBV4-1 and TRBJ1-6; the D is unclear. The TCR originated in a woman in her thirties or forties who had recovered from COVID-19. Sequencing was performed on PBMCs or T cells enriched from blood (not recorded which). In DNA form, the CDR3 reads TGCGCCAGCAGCCCGGTGAGCAATAATTCACCCCTCCACTTT. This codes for CASSPVSNNSPLHF.